This T cell receptor (beta chain) was captured by sequencing in a study of cytotoxic CD8 clonotypes in ibrutinib-treated CLL (dated by TCRdb to the early 2020s). Regarding the study in general: The cohort was composed of about a dozen relapsed/refractory and approximately 16 treatment-naive patients; IGHV unmutated status was identified in 17 patients. Cryopreserved peripheral blood mononuclear cells were obtained before treatment, at response, and at either sustained remission or disease progression. Responses were partial in approximately 24 patients and complete in 2; after median around 66 months follow-up, around 14 stayed in remission and some twelve progressed. The response samples were drawn at a median of approximately 11 months into treatment, with a range of about 6 to 36 months. Of the 80 to 95 participants in the trial, approximately 26 had longitudinal samples available. Every sample from remission and from progressive disease was obtained while the patients were still on ibrutinib. On average, each sample had approximately 280,000 productive templates and 100,000 or so productive rearrangements. Paper-wide results and their limitations: Lymph node repertoires were not examined, and the timing of sampling was not matched between patients in sustained remission and those whose disease progressed. Public clonotypes were rare and either shrank or stayed stable during treatment, and the rise in clonality at ibrutinib response reflected expansion of private clonotypes. Clonality increased at ibrutinib response, stayed stable in sustained remission, and fell back toward baseline at progression. Baseline clonality was found to be higher than that of age-matched healthy donors and was strongly correlated with circulating CD8+ T-cell counts.

Comments on this clone: Its antigen target is currently unknown. No base quality information exists; no much larger clone differs at one position.

A MiSeq instrument was used for deep resolution sequencing, which targeted depths ranging from 1 in 1 million up to 1 in 200,000 T cells, with coverage averaging 10x for each clonotype. The immunoSEQ hsTCRB Kit was used to generate the TCR beta libraries. As for how the authors treated the data: The data were analyzed with ImmunoSEQ Analyzer and ImmunoSEQ Data Assistant, and V, D and J gene assignments followed IMGT definitions. Clonality, which ranges from 0 to 1, was calculated as one minus the normalized Shannon entropy of productive rearrangement frequencies. Public clonotype analysis was restricted to overrepresented clonotypes comprising at least 0.05% of each patient's repertoire. Thirteen age-matched healthy donor repertoires from immuneACCESS were used as controls for clonality. In its TCRdb copy, this immuneACCESS table keeps in-frame sequences only and misses some clones. Where compared with another copy, unresolved V genes explain less than half of these, and the others have no known cause. V and J calls plus clone size are reproduced from that table; the DNA served to infer D and trimming. This sample lists roughly 220,000 clones; 60% to 80% were detected once. Clones ranked in the top ten supply about 6.2% of the sample.

According to the study, the label for this sample's time point signals: 12 months on ibrutinib. For TCR beta library preparation, 1.5 to 2 micrograms of genomic DNA were isolated from cryopreserved PBMCs. Longitudinal blood samples from CLL patients on ibrutinib monotherapy underwent high-throughput TCR beta sequencing. Patients were enrolled in a phase 2 open-label single-center ibrutinib monotherapy trial. The trim is 2 bases for V and 2 bases for J, with a gap of 11 bases between the germline ends. Looking up the germline V gene yields CDR1 MNHEY and CDR2 SVGAGI. Taken from cysteine to phenylalanine, the CDR3 has 15 residues. Only the CDR3 part of the read is kept: 45 bases, read in frame from the first base.

The V and J segments used are TRBV6-5 and TRBJ2-3; the D gene is perhaps TRBD1, on 5 matching bases. The sample was PBMCs, taken after 12 months of ibrutinib treatment. The TCR sequence derives from a human donor with chronic lymphocytic leukemia. The DNA sequence reads TGTGCCAGCAGTTACCGCCAGGGTAACACAGATACGCAGTATTTT. Translated, it reads CASSYRQGNTDTQYF.